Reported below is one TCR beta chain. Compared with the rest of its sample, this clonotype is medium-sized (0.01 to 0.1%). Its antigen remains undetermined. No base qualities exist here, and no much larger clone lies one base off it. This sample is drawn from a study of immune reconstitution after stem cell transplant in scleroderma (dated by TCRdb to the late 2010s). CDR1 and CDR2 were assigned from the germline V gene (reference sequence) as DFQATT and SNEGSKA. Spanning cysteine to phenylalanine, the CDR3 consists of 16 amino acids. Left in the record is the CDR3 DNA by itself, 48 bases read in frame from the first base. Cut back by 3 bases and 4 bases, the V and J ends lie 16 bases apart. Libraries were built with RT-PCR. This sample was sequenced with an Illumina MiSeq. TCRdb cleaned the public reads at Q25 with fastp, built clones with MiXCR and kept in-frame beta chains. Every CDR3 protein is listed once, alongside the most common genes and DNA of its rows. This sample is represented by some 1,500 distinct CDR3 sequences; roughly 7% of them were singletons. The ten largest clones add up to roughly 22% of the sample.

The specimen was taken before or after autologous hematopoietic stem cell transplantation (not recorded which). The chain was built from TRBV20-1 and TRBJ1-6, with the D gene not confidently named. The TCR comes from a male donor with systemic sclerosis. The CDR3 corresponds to CSARPTSGGYNSPLHF. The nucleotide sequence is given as TGCAGTGCTAGGCCCACGTCGGGAGGGTATAATTCACCCCTCCACTTT.